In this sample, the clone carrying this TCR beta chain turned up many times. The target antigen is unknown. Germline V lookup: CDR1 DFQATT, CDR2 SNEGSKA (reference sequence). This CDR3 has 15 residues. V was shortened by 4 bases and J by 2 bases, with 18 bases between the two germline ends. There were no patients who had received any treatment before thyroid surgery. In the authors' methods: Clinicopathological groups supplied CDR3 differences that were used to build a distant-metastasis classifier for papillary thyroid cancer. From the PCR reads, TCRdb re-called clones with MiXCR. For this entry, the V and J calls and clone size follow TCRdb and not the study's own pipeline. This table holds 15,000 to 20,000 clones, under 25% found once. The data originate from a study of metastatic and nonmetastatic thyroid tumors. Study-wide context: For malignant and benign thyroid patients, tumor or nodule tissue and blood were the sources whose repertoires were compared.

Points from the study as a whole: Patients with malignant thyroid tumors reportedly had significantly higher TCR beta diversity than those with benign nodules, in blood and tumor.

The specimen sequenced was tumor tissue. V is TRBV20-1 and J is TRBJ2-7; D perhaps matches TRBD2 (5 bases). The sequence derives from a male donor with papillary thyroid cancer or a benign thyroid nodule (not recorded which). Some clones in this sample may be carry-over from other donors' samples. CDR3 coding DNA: TGCAGTGCTAACACCTTGAGGGCGGGCACCTACGAGCAGTACTTC. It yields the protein CSANTLRAGTYEQYF.